This T cell receptor (beta chain) was documented in a study of T cell responses to AZD1222 COVID-19 vaccine. The protocol was immunoSEQ multiplex PCR, while the TCRdb copy is restricted to in-frame clones and leaves out a portion. The data show roughly 200,000 clones, around 88% seen once. General observations from the study: Without day 14 samples, only post-peak T cell repertoires were studied. The CD4 TCRs associated with vaccination extended across spike and predominated at 160-218 and 743-854.

Worth noting for this clone: The target antigen is unknown.

Trimming left V 4 bases short and J 1 base short, with 12 bases between. The CDR3 has 16 amino acids. Germline CDR1 is KGHDR and CDR2 is SFDVKD. The chain uses TRBV24-1 and TRBJ2-2; a weak D match, TRBD1 (6 bases). The clonotype comes from an adult in good health. Here the sequenced sample was peripheral blood, taken on day 0 of AZD1222 vaccination. The CDR3 region is CATSDTGRGNTGELFF. In DNA form, the CDR3 reads TGTGCCACCAGTGACACAGGCAGGGGGAACACCGGGGAGCTGTTTTTT.